Sequencing of this T cell receptor (beta chain) was carried out in a study of blood T cells in healthy people across ages. Study information: About one barcoded beta molecule per two T cells came from capture by template switching.

General study points: What prevented conclusive comparison of naive and antigen-experienced cells was that PBMCs were unsorted. Both naive CD4+ cell counts and diversity were greater in long-lived donors than in aged donors.

Germline lookup yields CDR1 ENHRY and CDR2 SYGVKD. Trimming at V came to 3 bases and at J to 7 bases, leaving 7 bases not matched to a gene. The CDR3 contains 15 residues. Together with a sample-barcoded 5' primer, a J-beta primer mix was included in a second PCR lasting about 7 to 11 cycles. In TCRdb, the 5' RACE reads were re-called with MiXCR into one record per CDR3 protein. The sample lists hundreds of thousands of distinct CDR3 sequences; under 80% were seen once. Concerning this clonotype itself: What it binds is not known.

Samples each had at least 5.5 micrograms of total RNA extracted. Sequencing was done on a sample of blood. The clonotype comes from a man in his thirties or forties in good health. The gene calls are TRBV10-3 and TRBJ1-2, with 11 positions matching TRBD1. CDR3 in amino acids: CAISEGTGGRFGYTF. The CDR3, as DNA: TGTGCCATCAGTGAAGGGACAGGGGGACGGTTTGGCTACACCTTC.